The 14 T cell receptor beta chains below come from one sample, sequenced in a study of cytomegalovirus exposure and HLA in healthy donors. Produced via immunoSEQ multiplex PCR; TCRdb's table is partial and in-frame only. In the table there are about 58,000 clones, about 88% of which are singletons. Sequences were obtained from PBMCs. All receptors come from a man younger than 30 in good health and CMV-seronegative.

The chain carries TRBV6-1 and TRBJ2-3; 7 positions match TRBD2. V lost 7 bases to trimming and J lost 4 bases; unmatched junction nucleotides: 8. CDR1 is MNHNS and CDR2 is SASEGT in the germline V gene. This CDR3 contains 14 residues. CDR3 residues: CASISGEGADTQYF. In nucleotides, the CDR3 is TGTGCCAGCATTTCGGGGGAGGGTGCAGATACGCAGTATTTT.

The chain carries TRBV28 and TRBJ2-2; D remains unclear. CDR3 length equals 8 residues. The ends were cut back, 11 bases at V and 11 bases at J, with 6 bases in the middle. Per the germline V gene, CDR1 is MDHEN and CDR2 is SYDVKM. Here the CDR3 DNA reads TGTGCCTTCCGTGAGCTGTTTTTT. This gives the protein CAFRELFF.

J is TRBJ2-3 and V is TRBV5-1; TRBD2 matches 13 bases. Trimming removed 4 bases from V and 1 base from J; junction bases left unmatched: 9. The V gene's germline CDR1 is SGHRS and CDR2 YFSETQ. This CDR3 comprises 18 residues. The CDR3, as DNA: TGCGCCAGCAGCCCGGGGACTAGCGGGATCCGCCGCACAGATACGCAGTATTTT. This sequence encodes CASSPGTSGIRRTDTQYF.

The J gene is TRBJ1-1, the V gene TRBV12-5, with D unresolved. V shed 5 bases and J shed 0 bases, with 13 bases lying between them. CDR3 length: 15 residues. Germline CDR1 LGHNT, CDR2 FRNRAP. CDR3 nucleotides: TGTGCTAGTGGTGCCCGGGGAGGAATGAACACTGAAGCTTTCTTT. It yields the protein CASGARGGMNTEAFF.

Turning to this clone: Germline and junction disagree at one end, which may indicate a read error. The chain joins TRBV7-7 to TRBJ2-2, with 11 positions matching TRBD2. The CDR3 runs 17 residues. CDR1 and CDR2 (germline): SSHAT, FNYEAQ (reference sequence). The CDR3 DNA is TGTGCTAGCAGCTCATCCCTACTAGCGGGAGCGACCGGGGAGCTGTTTTTT. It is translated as CASSSSLLAGATGELFF.

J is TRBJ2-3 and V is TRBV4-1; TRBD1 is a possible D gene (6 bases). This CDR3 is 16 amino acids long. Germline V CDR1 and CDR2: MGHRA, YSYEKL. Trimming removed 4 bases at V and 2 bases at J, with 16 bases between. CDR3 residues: CASSRTGTPNTDTQYF. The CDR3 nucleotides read TGCGCCAGCAGCCGTACAGGGACACCTAACACAGATACGCAGTATTTT.

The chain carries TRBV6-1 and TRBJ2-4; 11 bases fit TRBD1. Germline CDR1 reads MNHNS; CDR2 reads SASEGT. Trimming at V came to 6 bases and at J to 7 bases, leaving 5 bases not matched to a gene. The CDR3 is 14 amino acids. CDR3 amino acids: CASRTGQGANIQYF. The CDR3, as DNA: TGTGCCAGCAGGACCGGACAGGGGGCGAACATTCAGTACTTC.

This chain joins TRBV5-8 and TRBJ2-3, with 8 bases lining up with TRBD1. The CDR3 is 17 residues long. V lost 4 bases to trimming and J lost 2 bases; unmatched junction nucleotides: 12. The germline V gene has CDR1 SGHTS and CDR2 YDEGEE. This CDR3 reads CASSPTGTGGFTDTQYF. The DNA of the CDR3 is TGTGCCAGCAGCCCAACGGGGACAGGAGGTTTCACAGATACGCAGTATTTT.

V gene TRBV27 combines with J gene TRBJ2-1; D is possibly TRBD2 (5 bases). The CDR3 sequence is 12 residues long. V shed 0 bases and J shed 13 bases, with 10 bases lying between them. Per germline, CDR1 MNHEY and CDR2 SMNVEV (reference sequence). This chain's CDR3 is CASSLSGVVQFF. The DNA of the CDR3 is TGTGCCAGCAGTTTATCCGGGGTTGTACAGTTCTTC.

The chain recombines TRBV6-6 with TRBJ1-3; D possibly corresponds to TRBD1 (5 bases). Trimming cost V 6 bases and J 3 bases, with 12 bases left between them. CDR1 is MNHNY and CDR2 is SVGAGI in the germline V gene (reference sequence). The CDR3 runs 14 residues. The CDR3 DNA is TGTGCCAGCAGGGCCCCGCAGGGTGGAAACACCATATATTTT. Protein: CASRAPQGGNTIYF.

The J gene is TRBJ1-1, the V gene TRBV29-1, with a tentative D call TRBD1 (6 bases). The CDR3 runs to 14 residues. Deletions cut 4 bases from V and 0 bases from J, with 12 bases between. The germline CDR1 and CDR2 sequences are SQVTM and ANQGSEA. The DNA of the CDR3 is TGCAGCGTTGCCAAGGGGGGGATGAACACTGAAGCTTTCTTT. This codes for CSVAKGGMNTEAFF.

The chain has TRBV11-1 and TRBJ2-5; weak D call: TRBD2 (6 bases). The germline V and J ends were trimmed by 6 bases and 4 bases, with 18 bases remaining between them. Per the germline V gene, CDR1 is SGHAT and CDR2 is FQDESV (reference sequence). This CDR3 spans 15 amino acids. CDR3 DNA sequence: TGTGCCAGCAGTCGGCGTCGATGGGGAGGAGAGACCCAGTACTTC. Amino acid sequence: CASSRRRWGGETQYF. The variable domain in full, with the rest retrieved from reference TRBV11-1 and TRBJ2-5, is EAEVAQSPRYKITEKSQAVAFWCDPISGHATLYWYRQILGQGPELLVQFQDESVVDDSQLPKDRFSAERLKGVDSTLKIQPAELGDSAMYLCASSRRRWGGETQYFGPGTRLLVL.

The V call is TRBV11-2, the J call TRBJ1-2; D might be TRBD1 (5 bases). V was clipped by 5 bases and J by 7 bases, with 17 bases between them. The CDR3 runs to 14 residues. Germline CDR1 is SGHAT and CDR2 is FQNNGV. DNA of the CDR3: TGTGCCAGCAGCCCCACGGGGGTTCTTGGTGGCTACACCTTC. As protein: CASSPTGVLGGYTF.

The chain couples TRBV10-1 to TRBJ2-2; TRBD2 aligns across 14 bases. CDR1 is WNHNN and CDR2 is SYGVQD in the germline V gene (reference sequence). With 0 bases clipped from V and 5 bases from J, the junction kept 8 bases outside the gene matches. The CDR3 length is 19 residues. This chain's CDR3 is CASSESSGTSGSGTGELFF. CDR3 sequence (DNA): TGCGCCAGCAGTGAGTCTTCCGGGACTAGCGGGAGTGGAACCGGGGAGCTGTTTTTT.